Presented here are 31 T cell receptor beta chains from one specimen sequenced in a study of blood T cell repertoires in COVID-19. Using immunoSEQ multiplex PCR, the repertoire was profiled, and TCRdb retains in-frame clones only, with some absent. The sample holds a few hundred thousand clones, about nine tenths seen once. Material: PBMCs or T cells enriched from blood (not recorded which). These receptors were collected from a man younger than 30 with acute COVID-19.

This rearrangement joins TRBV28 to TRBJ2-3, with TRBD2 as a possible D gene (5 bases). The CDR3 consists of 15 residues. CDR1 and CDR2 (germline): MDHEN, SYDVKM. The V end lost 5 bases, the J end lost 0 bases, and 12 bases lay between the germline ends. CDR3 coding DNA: TGTGCCAGCAGTCCACTAGGTACTAGCACAGATACGCAGTATTTT. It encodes CASSPLGTSTDTQYF.

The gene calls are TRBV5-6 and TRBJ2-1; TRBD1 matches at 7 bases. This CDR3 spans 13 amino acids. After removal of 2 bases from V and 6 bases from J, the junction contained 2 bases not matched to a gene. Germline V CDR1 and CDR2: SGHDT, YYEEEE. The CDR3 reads CASSFTGVNEQFF. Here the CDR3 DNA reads TGTGCCAGCAGCTTCACAGGGGTCAATGAGCAGTTCTTC. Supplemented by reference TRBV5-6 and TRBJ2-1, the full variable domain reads DAGVTQSPTHLIKTRGQQVTLRCSPKSGHDTVSWYQQALGQGPQFIFQYYEEEERQRGNFPDRFSGHQFPNYSSELNVNALLLGDSALYLCASSFTGVNEQFFGPGTRLTVL.

This CDR3 is CASSQGAPGELFF. As DNA, the CDR3 is TGCGCCAGCAGCCAGGGGGCCCCCGGGGAGCTGTTTTTT. The chain is built from TRBV10-1 and TRBJ2-2; 8 nucleotides align to TRBD1. Germline trimming cut 6 bases from V and 6 bases from J; bases unmatched to any gene: 3. This CDR3 spans 13 amino acids. Germline CDR1 is WNHNN and CDR2 is SYGVQD (reference sequence).

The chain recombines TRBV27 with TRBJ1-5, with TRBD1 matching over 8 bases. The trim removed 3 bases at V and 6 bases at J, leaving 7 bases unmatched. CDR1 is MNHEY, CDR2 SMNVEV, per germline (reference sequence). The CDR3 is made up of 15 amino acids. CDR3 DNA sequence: TGTGCCAGCAGTTTGTCGACAGGGGTGGGTCAGCCCCAGCATTTT. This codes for CASSLSTGVGQPQHF.

The CDR3 bases are TGTGCCAGCAGGGGCGGGGAGCCAAATCAGCCCCAGCATTTT. It specifies CASRGGEPNQPQHF. V gene TRBV2 combines with J gene TRBJ1-5; D is unclear. The CDR3 spans 14 residues. CDR1 and CDR2 (germline): SNHLY, FYNNEI. The V end was cut by 6 bases, the J end by 4 bases, with 13 bases between.

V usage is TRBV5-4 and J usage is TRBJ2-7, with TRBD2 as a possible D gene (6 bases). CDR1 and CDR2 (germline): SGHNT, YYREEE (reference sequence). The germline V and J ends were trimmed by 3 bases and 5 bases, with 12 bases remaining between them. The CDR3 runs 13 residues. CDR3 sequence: CASSSQGGDEQYF. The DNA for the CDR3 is TGTGCCAGCAGCTCTCAGGGCGGGGACGAGCAGTACTTC. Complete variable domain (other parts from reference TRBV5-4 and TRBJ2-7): ETGVTQSPTHLIKTRGQQVTLRCSSQSGHNTVSWYQQALGQGPQFIFQYYREEENGRGNFPPRFSGLQFPNYSSELNVNALELDDSALYLCASSSQGGDEQYFGPGTRLTVT.

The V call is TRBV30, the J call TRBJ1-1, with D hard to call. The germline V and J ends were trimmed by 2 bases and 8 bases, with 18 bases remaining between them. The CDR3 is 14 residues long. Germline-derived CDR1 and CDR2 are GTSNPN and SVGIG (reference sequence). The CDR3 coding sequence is TGTGCCTGGAGTTTCCCCGCAGTAAAAAACGAAGCTTTCTTT. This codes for CAWSFPAVKNEAFF.

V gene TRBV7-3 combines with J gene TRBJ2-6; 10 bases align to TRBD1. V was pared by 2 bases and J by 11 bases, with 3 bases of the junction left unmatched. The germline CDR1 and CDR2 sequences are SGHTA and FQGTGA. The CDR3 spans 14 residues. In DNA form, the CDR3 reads TGTGCCAGCAGCTTAGGGACAGGGGACGACGTCCTGACTTTC. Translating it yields CASSLGTGDDVLTF.

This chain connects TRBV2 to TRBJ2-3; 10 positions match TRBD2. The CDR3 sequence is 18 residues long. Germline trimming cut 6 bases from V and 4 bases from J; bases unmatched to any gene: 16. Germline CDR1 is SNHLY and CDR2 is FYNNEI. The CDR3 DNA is TGTGCCAGCAGCCGAGGGGCTAGCGGGAGCAAATCCCCAGATACGCAGTATTTT. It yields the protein CASSRGASGSKSPDTQYF.

Written as DNA, the CDR3 is TGTGCCAGTAGTATAGAATCCCCGGGCACAGATACGCAGTATTTT. Translated: CASSIESPGTDTQYF. The chain uses TRBV19 and TRBJ2-3, with no clear D. V gave up 0 bases and J gave up 1 base, with 8 bases separating them. This CDR3 is built from 15 residues. Germline CDR1 and CDR2: LNHDA and SQIVND (reference sequence).

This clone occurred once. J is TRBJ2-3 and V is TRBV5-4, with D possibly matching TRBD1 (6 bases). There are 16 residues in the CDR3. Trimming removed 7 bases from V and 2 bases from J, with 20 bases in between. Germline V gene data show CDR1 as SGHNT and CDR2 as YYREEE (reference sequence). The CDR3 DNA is TGTGCCAGCCAGGGGCCAGCGGAGGCTCCCACAGATACGCAGTATTTT. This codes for CASQGPAEAPTDTQYF. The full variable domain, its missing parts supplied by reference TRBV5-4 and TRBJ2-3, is ETGVTQSPTHLIKTRGQQVTLRCSSQSGHNTVSWYQQALGQGPQFIFQYYREEENGRGNFPPRFSGLQFPNYSSELNVNALELDDSALYLCASQGPAEAPTDTQYFGPGTRLTVL.

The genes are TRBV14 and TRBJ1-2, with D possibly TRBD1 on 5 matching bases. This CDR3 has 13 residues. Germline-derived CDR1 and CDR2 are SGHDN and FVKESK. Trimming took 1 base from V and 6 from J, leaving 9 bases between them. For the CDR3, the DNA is TGTGCCAGCAGCCAAGTGCCAGGGCATGGCTACACCTTC. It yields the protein CASSQVPGHGYTF. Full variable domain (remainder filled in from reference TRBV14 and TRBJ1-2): EAGVTQFPSHSVIEKGQTVTLRCDPISGHDNLYWYRRVMGKEIKFLLHFVKESKQDESGMPNNRFLAERTGGTYSTLKVQPAELEDSGVYFCASSQVPGHGYTFGSGTRLTVV.

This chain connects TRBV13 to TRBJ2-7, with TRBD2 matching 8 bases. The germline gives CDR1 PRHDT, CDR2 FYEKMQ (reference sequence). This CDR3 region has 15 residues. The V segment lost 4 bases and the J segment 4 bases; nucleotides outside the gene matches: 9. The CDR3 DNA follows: TGTGCCAGCAGCTACACTGGCGGGGGGTCATACGAGCAGTACTTC. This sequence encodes CASSYTGGGSYEQYF.

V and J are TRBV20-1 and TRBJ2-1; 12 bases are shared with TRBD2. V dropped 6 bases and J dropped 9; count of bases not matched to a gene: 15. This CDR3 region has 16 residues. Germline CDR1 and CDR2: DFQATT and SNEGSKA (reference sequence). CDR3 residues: CSASGSTSGSSIEQFF. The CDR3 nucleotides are TGCAGTGCGAGTGGGTCGACTAGCGGGAGTAGTATTGAGCAGTTCTTC.

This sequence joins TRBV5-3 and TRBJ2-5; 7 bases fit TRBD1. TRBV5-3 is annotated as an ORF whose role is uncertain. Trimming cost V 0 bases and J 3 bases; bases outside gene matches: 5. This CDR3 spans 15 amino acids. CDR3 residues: CARSLVTGKEETQYF. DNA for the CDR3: TGTGCCAGAAGCTTGGTGACAGGGAAAGAAGAGACCCAGTACTTC.

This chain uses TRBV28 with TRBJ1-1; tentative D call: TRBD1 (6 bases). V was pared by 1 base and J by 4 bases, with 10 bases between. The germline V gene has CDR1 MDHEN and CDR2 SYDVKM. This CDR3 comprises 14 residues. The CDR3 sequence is CASSLLGATTEAFF. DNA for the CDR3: TGTGCCAGCAGTTTATTGGGGGCGACCACTGAAGCTTTCTTT.

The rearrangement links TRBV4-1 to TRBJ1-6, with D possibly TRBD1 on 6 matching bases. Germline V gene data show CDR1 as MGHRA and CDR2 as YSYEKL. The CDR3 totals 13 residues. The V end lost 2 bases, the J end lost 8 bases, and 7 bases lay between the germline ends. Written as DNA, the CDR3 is TGCGCCAGCAGCCAACCAGGGGATTCACCCCTCCACTTT. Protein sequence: CASSQPGDSPLHF.

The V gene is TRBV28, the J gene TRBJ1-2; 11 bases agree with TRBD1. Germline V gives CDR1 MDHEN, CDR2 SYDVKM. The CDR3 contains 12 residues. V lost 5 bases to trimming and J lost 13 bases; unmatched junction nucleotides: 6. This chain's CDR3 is CASSLGQGAVTF. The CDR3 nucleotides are TGTGCCAGCAGTCTCGGACAGGGGGCCGTCACCTTC.

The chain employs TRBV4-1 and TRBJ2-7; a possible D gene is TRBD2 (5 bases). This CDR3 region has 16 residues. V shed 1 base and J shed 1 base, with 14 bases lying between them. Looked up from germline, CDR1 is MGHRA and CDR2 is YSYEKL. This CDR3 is CASSQGTRLASYEQYF. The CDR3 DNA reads TGCGCCAGCAGCCAAGGTACAAGGCTAGCTTCCTACGAGCAGTACTTC.

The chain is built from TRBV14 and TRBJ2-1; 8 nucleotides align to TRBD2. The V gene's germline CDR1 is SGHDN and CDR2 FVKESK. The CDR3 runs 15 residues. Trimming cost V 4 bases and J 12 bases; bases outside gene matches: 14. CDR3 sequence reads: CASSRQLTSGTTQFF. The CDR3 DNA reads TGTGCCAGCAGCCGACAATTAACTAGCGGAACAACGCAGTTCTTC.

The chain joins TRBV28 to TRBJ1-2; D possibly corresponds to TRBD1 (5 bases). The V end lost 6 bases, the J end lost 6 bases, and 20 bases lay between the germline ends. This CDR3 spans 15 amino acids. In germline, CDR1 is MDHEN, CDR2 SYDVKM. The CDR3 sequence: CASSWTGTNGHGYTF. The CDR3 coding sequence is TGTGCCAGCAGCTGGACCGGGACTAACGGCCATGGCTACACCTTC.

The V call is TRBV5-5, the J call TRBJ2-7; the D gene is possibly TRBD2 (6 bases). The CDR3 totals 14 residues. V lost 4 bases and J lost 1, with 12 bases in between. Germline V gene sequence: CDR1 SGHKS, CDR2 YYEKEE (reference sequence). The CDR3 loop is CASSQGTGSYEQYF. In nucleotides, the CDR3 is TGTGCCAGCAGCCAAGGGACTGGTTCCTACGAGCAGTACTTC.

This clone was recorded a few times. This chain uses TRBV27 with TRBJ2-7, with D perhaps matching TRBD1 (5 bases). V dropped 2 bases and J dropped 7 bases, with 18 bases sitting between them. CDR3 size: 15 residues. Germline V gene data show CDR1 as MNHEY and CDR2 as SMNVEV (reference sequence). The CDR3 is CASSLATGGEGEQYF. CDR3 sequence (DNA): TGTGCCAGCAGTTTAGCCACAGGTGGAGAAGGGGAGCAGTACTTC.

CDR3 residues: CASSQDRGPDTQYF. In nucleotides, the CDR3 is TGTGCCAGCAGTCAGGACAGGGGCCCAGATACGCAGTATTTT. This chain joins TRBV2 and TRBJ2-3, with TRBD1 matching 9 bases. Germline lookup yields CDR1 SNHLY and CDR2 FYNNEI. This CDR3 has 14 residues. The V gene end was trimmed by 5 bases and the J gene end by 4 bases; junction bases not matched to a gene: 4.

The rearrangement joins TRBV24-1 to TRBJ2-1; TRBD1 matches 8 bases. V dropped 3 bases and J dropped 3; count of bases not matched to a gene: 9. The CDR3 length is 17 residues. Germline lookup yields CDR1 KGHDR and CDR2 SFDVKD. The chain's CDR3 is CATSDRPWTGYYNEQFF. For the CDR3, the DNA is TGTGCCACCAGTGATCGACCCTGGACAGGGTACTACAATGAGCAGTTCTTC.

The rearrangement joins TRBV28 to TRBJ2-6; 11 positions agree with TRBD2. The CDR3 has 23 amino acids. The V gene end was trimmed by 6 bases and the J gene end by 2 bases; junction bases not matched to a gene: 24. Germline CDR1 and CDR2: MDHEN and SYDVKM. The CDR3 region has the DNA TGTGCCAGCAGCCGCTTTAGGACAGGTATCTCCGGGACTAGCGGACCTGGGGCCAACGTCCTGACTTTC. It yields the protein CASSRFRTGISGTSGPGANVLTF.

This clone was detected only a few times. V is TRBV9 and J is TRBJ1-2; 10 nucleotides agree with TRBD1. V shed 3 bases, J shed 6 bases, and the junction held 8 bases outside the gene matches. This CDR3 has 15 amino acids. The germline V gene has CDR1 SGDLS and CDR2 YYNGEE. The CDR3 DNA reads TGTGCCAGCAGCGGCTCCGGGACAGGGGTCGATGGCTACACCTTC. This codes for CASSGSGTGVDGYTF.

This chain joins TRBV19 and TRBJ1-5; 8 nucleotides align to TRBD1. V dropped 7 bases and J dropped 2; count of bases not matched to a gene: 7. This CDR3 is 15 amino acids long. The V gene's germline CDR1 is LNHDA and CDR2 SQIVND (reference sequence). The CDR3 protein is CASTPGQVGNQPQHF. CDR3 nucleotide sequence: TGTGCCAGTACCCCGGGACAGGTGGGCAATCAGCCCCAGCATTTT.

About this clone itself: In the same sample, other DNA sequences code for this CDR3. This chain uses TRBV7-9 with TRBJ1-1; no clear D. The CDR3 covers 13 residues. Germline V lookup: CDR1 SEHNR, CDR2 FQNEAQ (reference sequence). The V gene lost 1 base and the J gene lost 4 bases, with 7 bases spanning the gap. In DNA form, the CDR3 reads TGTGCCAGCAGCTTAGATCGCGGCACTGAAGCTTTCTTT. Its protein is CASSLDRGTEAFF.

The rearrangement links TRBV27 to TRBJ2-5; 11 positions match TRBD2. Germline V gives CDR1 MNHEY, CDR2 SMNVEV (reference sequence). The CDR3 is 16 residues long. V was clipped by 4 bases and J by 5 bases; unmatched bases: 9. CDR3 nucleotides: TGTGCCAGCAGTTCCGAGACTAGCGGGACGGGGGAGACCCAGTACTTC. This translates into CASSSETSGTGETQYF.

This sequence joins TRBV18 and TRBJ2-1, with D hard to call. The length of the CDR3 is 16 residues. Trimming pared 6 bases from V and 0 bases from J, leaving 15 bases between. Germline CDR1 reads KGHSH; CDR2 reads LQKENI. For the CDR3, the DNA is TGTGCCAGCTCTCGAACTACCACGAACTCCTACAATGAGCAGTTCTTC. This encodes CASSRTTTNSYNEQFF.